This T cell receptor (beta chain) was recorded in a study of blood T cell repertoires in COVID-19. Study summary: The United States, Italy and Spain supplied acute and convalescent COVID-19 samples.

V dropped 3 bases and J dropped 5; count of bases not matched to a gene: 4. Germline V lookup: CDR1 SGHDT, CDR2 YYEEEE. This CDR3 is 15 amino acids long. Two negative PCRs, clearance, or symptom resolution characterized the recovered Cohort 3 donors. Per the authors' pipeline: Counts of nucleated cells, estimated from reference gene primer amplification, were obtained. Libraries were prepared by immunoSEQ multiplex PCR; TCRdb keeps only in-frame clonotypes and omits some of them. V and J calls and clone size are as listed in that table; D and trimming were resolved from the DNA. Altogether 300,000 to 350,000 clones are present, over 80% being singletons, with the ten largest covering about 5%.

Sequencing input: PBMCs or T cells enriched from blood (not recorded which). The chain combines TRBV5-6 with TRBJ1-6; TRBD1 matches 8 bases. This TCR derives from a man aged 30-40 years who had recovered from COVID-19. CDR3 nucleotide sequence: TGTGCCAGCAGCTATCCGGGACAGGATAATTCACCCCTCCACTTT. Translation gives CASSYPGQDNSPLHF.